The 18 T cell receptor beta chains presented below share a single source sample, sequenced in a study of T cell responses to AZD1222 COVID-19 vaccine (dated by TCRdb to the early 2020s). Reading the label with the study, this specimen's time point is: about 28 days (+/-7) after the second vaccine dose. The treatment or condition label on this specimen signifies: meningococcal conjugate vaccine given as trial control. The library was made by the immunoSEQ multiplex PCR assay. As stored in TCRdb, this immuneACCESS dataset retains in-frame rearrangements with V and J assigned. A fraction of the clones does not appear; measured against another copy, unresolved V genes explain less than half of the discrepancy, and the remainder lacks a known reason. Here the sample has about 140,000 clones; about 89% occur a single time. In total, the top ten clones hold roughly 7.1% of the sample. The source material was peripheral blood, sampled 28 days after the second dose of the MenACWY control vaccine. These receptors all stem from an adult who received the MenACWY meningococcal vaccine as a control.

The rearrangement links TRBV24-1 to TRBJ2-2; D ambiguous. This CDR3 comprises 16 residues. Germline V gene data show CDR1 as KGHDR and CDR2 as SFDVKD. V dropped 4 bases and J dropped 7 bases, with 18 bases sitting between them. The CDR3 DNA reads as TGTGCCACCAGTGACCCCAGCCAAGCGTCGCACGGGGAGCTGTTTTTT. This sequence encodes CATSDPSQASHGELFF.

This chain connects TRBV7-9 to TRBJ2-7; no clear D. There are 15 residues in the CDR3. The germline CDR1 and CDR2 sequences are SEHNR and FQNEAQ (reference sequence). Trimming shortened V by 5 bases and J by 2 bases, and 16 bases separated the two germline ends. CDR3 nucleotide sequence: TGTGCCAGCAGCCCAGACTGGGGAACCCCCTACGAGCAGTACTTC. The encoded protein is CASSPDWGTPYEQYF.

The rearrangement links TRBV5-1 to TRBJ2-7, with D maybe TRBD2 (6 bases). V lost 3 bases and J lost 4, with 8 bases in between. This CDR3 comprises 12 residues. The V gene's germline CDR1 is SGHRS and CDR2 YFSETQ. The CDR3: CASSSGGYEQYF. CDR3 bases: TGCGCCAGCAGCTCCGGGGGTTACGAGCAGTACTTC.

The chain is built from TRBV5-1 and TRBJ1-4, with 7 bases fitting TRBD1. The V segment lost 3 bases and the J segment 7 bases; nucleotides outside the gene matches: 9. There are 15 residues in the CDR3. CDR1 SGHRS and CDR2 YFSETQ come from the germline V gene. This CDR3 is CASSSGNRGLEKLFF. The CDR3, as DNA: TGCGCCAGCAGCTCCGGGAACAGGGGTCTTGAAAAACTGTTTTTT. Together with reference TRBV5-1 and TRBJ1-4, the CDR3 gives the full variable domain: KAGVTQTPRYLIKTRGQQVTLSCSPISGHRSVSWYQQTPGQGLQFLFEYFSETQRNKGNFPGRFSGRQFSNSRSEMNVSTLELGDSALYLCASSSGNRGLEKLFFGSGTQLSVL.

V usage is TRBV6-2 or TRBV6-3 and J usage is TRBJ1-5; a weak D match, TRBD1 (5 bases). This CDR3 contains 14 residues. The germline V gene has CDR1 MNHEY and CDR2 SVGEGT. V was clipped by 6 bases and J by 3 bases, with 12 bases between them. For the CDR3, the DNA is TGTGCCAGCAGCCTGGGACCGAACAATCAGCCCCAGCATTTT. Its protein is CASSLGPNNQPQHF.

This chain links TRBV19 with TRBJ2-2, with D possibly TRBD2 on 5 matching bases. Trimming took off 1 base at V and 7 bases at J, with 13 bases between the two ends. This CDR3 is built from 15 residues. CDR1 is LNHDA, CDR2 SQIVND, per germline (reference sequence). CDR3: CASSIVAGEGGELFF. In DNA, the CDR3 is TGTGCCAGTAGTATAGTGGCCGGGGAAGGCGGGGAGCTGTTTTTT. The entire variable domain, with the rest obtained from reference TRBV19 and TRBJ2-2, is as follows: DGGITQSPKYLFRKEGQNVTLSCEQNLNHDAMYWYRQDPGQGLRLIYYSQIVNDFQKGDIAEGYSVSREKKESFPLTVTSAQKNPTAFYLCASSIVAGEGGELFFGEGSRLTVL.

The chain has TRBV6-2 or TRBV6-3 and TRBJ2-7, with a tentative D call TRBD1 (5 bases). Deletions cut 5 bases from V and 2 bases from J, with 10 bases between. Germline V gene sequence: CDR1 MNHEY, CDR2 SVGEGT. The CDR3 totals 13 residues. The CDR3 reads CASSRDRAYEQYF. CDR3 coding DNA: TGTGCCAGCAGTCGAGACAGAGCCTACGAGCAGTACTTC.

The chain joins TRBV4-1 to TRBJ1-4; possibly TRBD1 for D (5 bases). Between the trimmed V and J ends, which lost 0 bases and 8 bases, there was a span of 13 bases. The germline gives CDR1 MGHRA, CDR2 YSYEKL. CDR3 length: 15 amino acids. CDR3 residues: CASSQDFWGGEKLFF. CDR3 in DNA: TGCGCCAGCAGCCAAGATTTTTGGGGGGGAGAAAAACTGTTTTTT.

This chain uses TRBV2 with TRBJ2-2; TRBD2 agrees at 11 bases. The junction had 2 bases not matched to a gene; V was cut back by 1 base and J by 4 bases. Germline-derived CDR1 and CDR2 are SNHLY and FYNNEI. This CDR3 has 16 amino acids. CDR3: CASSEDSGGATGELFF. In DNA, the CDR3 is TGTGCCAGCAGTGAAGATAGCGGGGGGGCCACCGGGGAGCTGTTTTTT. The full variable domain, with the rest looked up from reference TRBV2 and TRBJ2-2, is EPEVTQTPSHQVTQMGQEVILRCVPISNHLYFYWYRQILGQKVEFLVSFYNNEISEKSEIFDDQFSVERPDGSNFTLKIRSTKLEDSAMYFCASSEDSGGATGELFFGEGSRLTVL.

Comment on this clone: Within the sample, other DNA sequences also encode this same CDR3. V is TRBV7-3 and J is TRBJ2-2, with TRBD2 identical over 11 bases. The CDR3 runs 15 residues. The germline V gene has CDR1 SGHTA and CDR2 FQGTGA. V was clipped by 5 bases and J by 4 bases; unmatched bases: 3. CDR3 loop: CASSAGLAGTGELFF. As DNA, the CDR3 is TGTGCCAGCAGCGCCGGACTAGCGGGCACCGGGGAGCTGTTTTTT.

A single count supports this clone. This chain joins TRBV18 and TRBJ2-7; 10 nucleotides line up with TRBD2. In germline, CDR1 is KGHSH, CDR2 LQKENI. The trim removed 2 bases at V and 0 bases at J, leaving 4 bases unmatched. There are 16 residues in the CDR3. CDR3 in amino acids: CASSPSSGRTSYEQYF. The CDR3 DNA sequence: TGTGCCAGCTCACCAAGTAGCGGGAGGACCTCCTACGAGCAGTACTTC.

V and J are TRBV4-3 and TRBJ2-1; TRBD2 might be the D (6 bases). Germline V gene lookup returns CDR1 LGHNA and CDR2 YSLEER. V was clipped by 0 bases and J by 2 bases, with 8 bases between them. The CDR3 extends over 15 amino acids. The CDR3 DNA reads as TGCGCCAGCAGCCAAGACCGGGGGACCTACAATGAGCAGTTCTTC. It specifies CASSQDRGTYNEQFF.

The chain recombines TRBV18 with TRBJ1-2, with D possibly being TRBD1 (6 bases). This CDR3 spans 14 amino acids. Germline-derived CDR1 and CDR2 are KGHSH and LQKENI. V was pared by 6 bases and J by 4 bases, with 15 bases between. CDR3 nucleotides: TGTGCCAGCTCCCGATCAGGGGAGGGCTATGGCTACACCTTC. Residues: CASSRSGEGYGYTF.

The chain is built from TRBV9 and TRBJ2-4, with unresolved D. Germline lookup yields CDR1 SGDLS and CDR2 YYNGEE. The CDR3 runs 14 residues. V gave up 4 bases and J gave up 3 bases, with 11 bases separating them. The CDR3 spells CASSTTDNKNIQYF. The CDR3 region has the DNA TGTGCCAGCAGCACAACAGACAACAAAAACATTCAGTACTTC.

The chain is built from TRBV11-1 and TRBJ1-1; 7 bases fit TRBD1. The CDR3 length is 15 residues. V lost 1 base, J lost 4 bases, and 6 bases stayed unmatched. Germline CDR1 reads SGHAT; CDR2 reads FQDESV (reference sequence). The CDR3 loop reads CASSLERGRGTEAFF. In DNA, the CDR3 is TGTGCCAGCAGCTTAGAGAGGGGGCGAGGCACTGAAGCTTTCTTT.

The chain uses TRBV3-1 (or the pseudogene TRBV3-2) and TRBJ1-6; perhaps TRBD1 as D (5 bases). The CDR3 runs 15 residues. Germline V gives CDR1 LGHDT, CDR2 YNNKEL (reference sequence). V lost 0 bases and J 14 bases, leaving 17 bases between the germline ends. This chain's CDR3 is CASSQDQGGARALHF. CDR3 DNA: TGTGCCAGCAGCCAAGATCAGGGCGGGGCGAGGGCCCTCCACTTT.

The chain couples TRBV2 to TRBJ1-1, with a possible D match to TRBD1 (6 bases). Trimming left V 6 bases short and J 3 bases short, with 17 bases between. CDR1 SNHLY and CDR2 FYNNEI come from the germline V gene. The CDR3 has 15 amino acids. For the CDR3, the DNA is TGTGCCAGCAGGGTACAGGGCCTCAAGGACACTGAAGCTTTCTTT. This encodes CASRVQGLKDTEAFF.

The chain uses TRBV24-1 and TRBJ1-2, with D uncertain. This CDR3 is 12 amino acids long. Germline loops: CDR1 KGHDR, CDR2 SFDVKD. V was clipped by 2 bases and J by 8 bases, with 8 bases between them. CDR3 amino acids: CATSDSLTGYTF. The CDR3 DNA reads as TGTGCCACCAGTGATTCCCTGACAGGCTACACCTTC.